This TCR beta chain derives from a study of blood T cell repertoires in COVID-19. The wider study: Material from acute and convalescent COVID-19 was sourced from the United States, Italy and Spain.

Sequenced by immunoSEQ multiplex PCR; TCRdb stores in-frame clones only, minus some. The sample lists about 160,000 clones; roughly 90% were seen once. This CDR3 comprises 12 residues. V was shortened by 6 bases and J by 4 bases, with 7 bases between the two germline ends. The sequence was collected from a woman in her forties or fifties who had recovered from COVID-19. V usage is TRBV12-3 or TRBV12-4 and J usage is TRBJ1-5; D gene uncertain. Sequencing was performed on PBMCs or T cells enriched from blood (not recorded which). CDR3 loop: CASRTANQPQHF. The CDR3 bases are TGTGCCAGCAGAACAGCAAATCAGCCCCAGCATTTT.